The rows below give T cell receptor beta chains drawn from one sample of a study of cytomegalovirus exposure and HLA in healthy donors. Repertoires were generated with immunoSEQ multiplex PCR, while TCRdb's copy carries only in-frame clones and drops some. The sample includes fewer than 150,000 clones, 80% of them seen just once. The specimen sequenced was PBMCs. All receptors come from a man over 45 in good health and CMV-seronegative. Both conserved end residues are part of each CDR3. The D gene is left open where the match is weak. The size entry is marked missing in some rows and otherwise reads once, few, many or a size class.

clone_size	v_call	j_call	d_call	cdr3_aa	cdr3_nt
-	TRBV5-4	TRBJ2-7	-	CASGGGGGSYEQYF	TGTGCCAGCGGGGGGGGAGGGGGCTCCTACGAGCAGTACTTC
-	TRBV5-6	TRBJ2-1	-	CASSLNGGEQFF	TGTGCCAGCAGCTTGAACGGGGGTGAGCAGTTCTTC
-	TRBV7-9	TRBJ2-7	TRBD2	CASSLEGGRTPYEQYF	TGTGCCAGCAGCTTAGAAGGCGGGAGAACCCCCTACGAGCAGTACTTC
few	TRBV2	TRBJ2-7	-	CASSDLASNEQYF	TGTGCCAGCAGTGACCTAGCGTCTAACGAGCAGTACTTC
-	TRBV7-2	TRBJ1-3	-	CASSLSISGGNTIYF	TGTGCCAGCAGCTTATCCATCAGTGGCGGAAACACCATATATTTT
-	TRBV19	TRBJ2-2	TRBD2	CASSIRLHRTSGRGSGELFF	TGTGCCAGTAGTATACGACTGCATAGGACTAGCGGGAGAGGTTCCGGGGAGCTGTTTTTT
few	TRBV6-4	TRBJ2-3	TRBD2	CASSRERTDTQYF	TGTGCCAGCTCGCGGGAGCGGACAGATACGCAGTATTTT
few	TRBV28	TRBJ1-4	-	CASSLLGAEKLFF	TGTGCCAGCAGTTTATTGGGGGCGGAAAAACTGTTTTTT
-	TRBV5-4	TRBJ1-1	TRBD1	CASRPGGARVEAFF	TGTGCCAGCAGGCCAGGGGGCGCGAGGGTTGAAGCTTTCTTT
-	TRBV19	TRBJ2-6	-	CASSTQSGTVSGANVLTF	TGTGCCAGTAGTACCCAATCCGGGACTGTCTCTGGGGCCAACGTCCTGACTTTC
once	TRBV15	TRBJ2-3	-	CATSHLTPPDTQYF	TGTGCCACCAGCCACTTAACTCCCCCGGATACGCAGTATTTT
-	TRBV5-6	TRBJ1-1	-	CASSREVASKSEAFF	TGTGCCAGCAGCCGCGAGGTGGCATCCAAGAGTGAAGCTTTCTTT
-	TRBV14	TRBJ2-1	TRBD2	CASSQDLAGFRRGNEQFF	TGTGCCAGCAGCCAAGACCTAGCGGGTTTTCGGCGGGGCAATGAGCAGTTCTTC
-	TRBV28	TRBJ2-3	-	CAAGLTDTQYF	TGTGCCGCAGGGCTGACAGATACGCAGTATTTT
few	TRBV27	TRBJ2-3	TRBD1	CASFGQGSTDTQYF	TGTGCCAGCTTCGGACAGGGGAGCACAGATACGCAGTATTTT